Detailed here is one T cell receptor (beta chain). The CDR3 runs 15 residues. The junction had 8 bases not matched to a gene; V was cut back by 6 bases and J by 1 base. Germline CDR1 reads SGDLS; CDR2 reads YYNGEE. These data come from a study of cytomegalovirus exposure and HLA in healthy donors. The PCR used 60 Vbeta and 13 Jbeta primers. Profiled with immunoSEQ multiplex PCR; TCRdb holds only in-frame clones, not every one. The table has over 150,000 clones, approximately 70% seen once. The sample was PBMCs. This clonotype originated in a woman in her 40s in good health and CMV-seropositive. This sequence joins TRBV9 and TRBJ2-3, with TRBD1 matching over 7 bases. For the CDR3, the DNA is TGTGCCAGCACCCCCTGGGACAGAGGCACAGATACGCAGTATTTT. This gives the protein CASTPWDRGTDTQYF.